This TCR beta chain was captured in a study of cytotoxic CD8 clonotypes in ibrutinib-treated CLL (dated by TCRdb to the early 2020s). The study in broad terms: The cohort had 11 to 12 relapsed/refractory and more than 14 treatment-naive patients; roughly 17 were IGHV unmutated. Response samples were obtained after a median of around eleven months of treatment, with a range of roughly 6 to 40 months. Of the roughly 86 people in the trial, around 25 had longitudinal samples available. Samples averaged approximately 250,000 productive templates and some 96,000 productive rearrangements. Patients were still on ibrutinib when every remission and progressive disease sample was collected. Partial responses were observed in some 24 patients and complete responses in 2; after a median follow-up of 68 months, remission was maintained in 15 or so patients and progression was observed in approximately 12. Cryopreserved peripheral blood mononuclear cells were obtained before treatment, at response, and at either sustained remission or disease progression.

What the authors observed across the whole study: Public clonotypes were rare and either shrank or stayed stable during treatment, and the rise in clonality at ibrutinib response reflected expansion of private clonotypes. Lymph node repertoires were not examined, and the timing of sampling was not matched between patients in sustained remission and those whose disease progressed. Baseline clonality was found to be higher than that of age-matched healthy donors and was strongly correlated with circulating CD8+ T-cell counts. Clonality increased at ibrutinib response, stayed stable in sustained remission, and fell back toward baseline at progression.

Trimming at the junction amounts to 2 bases on V and 6 bases on J, and the germline ends lie 14 bases apart. CDR1 and CDR2 are drawn from the germline V gene: MDHEN, SYDVKM. Taken from cysteine to phenylalanine, the CDR3 has 15 residues. Solely the CDR3 DNA is kept, with 45 bases framed from the first base. The sample's time point label, in plain terms: more than 10 months on ibrutinib. For TCR beta library preparation, 2 to 2.5 micrograms of genomic DNA were isolated from cryopreserved PBMCs. High-throughput TCR beta sequencing was performed on longitudinal blood samples from CLL patients receiving ibrutinib monotherapy. The patients took part in an open-label, single-center phase 2 trial of ibrutinib monotherapy. Each clonotype received, on average, about 10x coverage in deep resolution sequencing performed on a MiSeq, where the target depth lay between 1 in 1 million and 1 in 200,000 T cells. The immunoSEQ hsTCRB Kit was used to generate TCR beta libraries. Processing in the source paper ran as follows. ImmunoSEQ Data Assistant and ImmunoSEQ Analyzer were used for data analysis, and V, D and J genes were assigned according to IMGT definitions. Clonality, with values ranging from 0 to 1, was calculated as one minus the normalized Shannon entropy of productive rearrangement frequencies. Public clonotype analysis was restricted to overrepresented clonotypes comprising at least 0.05% of each patient's repertoire. Repertoires from some twelve age-matched healthy donors in immuneACCESS were used as clonality controls. TCRdb holds this immuneACCESS table with in-frame rearrangements only. Some clones are missing; in checked studies, unresolved V genes explain under half, and the rest has no known cause. That table supplies the V and J calls and clone size; D and trimming were determined from the DNA. The sample yields more than 200,000 clones; 65% to 80% were counted once. 5.9% of the sample is held by the ten biggest clonotypes.

For this clone: The target of this receptor is not known. There are no base qualities to consult, and no much larger clone falls within one base.

The sample here was PBMCs, taken after 12 months of ibrutinib treatment. The chain joins TRBV28 to TRBJ1-5; perhaps TRBD1 is the D gene, with 6 bases matching. This receptor was identified in a human donor with chronic lymphocytic leukemia. For the CDR3, the sequence is CASSLPRGQSQPQHF. The nucleotides read TGTGCCAGCAGTTTACCTCGGGGGCAAAGTCAGCCCCAGCATTTT.